A selection of T cell receptor beta chains follows, all from one sample in a study of regulatory T cells in long-lasting Graves disease. TCRdb passed the multiplex PCR reads through MiXCR, listing each CDR3 protein once. This table holds approximately 360,000 distinct CDR3 sequences, 23% found once. Specimen: peripheral blood mononuclear cells (PBMCs), collected when the disease was refractory, from a patient treated with antithyroid drugs. The source of these receptors is a woman aged 40 to 50 with Graves disease. The CDR3 runs from the conserved cysteine through the conserved F or W. The D gene is left open where the match is weak. Size is stated for part of the rows, as once, few or many counts, or as a class when the clone is expanded.

j_call: TRBJ1-1; clone_size: many; d_call: .; v_call: TRBV2; cdr3_nt: TGTGCCAGCAGTAACCTGGTTGGGACTGAAGCTTTCTTT; cdr3_aa: CASSNLVGTEAFF
j_call: TRBJ2-3; clone_size: .; d_call: .; v_call: TRBV19; cdr3_nt: TGTGCCAGTAGGGACCAACACGGCACAGACACGCAGTATTTT; cdr3_aa: CASRDQHGTDTQYF
j_call: TRBJ1-1; clone_size: many; d_call: .; v_call: TRBV7-3; cdr3_nt: TGTGCCAGCAGGGTGACAGTGTACACTGAAGCTTTCTTT; cdr3_aa: CASRVTVYTEAFF
j_call: TRBJ2-3; clone_size: .; d_call: .; v_call: TRBV28; cdr3_nt: TGTGCCAGCAGTTCAGGGGCCGCCGTGTATACGCAGTATTTT; cdr3_aa: CASSSGAAVYTQYF
j_call: TRBJ2-2; clone_size: .; d_call: TRBD2; v_call: TRBV6-1; cdr3_nt: TGTGCCAGCAGACCGGGACTAGCGGGAGGGCCGAACACCGGGGAGCTGTTTTTT; cdr3_aa: CASRPGLAGGPNTGELFF
j_call: TRBJ2-1; clone_size: .; d_call: TRBD2; v_call: TRBV5-1; cdr3_nt: TGCGCCAGCAGCTCCGGACTAGAGGAGCAGTTCTTC; cdr3_aa: CASSSGLEEQFF
j_call: TRBJ2-5; clone_size: many; d_call: TRBD2; v_call: TRBV5-6; cdr3_nt: TGTGCCAGCAGCCGCACTAGCGGGGGAGAAGAGACCCAGTACTTC; cdr3_aa: CASSRTSGGEETQYF
j_call: TRBJ2-2; clone_size: many; d_call: TRBD1; v_call: TRBV2; cdr3_nt: TGTGCTTCCGGGACAGTTAACACCGGGGAGCTGTTTTTT; cdr3_aa: CASGTVNTGELFF
j_call: TRBJ2-4; clone_size: few; d_call: .; v_call: TRBV6-1; cdr3_nt: TGTGCCAGCAGTCCCCGGGACACTTGGACCAAAAACATTCAGTACTTC; cdr3_aa: CASSPRDTWTKNIQYF
j_call: TRBJ2-2; clone_size: .; d_call: TRBD2; v_call: TRBV7-2; cdr3_nt: TGTGCCAGCAGCCCTGAGCAAAGGGTTGGCGGGACTAGCGGTAGGACCGGGGAGCTGTTTTTT; cdr3_aa: CASSPEQRVGGTSGRTGELFF
j_call: TRBJ2-7; clone_size: .; d_call: .; v_call: TRBV27; cdr3_nt: TGTGCCAGCAGTTTTATCGGGGCGCAGTATGAGCGGTACTTC; cdr3_aa: CASSFIGAQYERYF
j_call: TRBJ1-5; clone_size: .; d_call: .; v_call: TRBV28; cdr3_nt: TGTGCCAGCAGAATACAGATTAATCAGCCCCAGCATTTT; cdr3_aa: CASRIQINQPQHF
j_call: TRBJ1-1; clone_size: .; d_call: .; v_call: TRBV5-1; cdr3_nt: TGCGCCAGCAGCGGTATGGGGGGTCGCACTGAAGCTTTCTTT; cdr3_aa: CASSGMGGRTEAFF
j_call: TRBJ2-7; clone_size: few; d_call: TRBD2; v_call: TRBV20-1; cdr3_nt: TGCAGTGCTTCCGGGACTAGCGGGAGTAATTTTGCGTACGAGCAGTACTTC; cdr3_aa: CSASGTSGSNFAYEQYF
j_call: TRBJ2-7; clone_size: few; d_call: .; v_call: TRBV5-1; cdr3_nt: TGCGCCAGCAGCCCACTCACAGTAAACGAGCAGTACTTC; cdr3_aa: CASSPLTVNEQYF
j_call: TRBJ1-5; clone_size: .; d_call: .; v_call: TRBV10-3; cdr3_nt: TGTGCCATCAGTGAGTCGAAGGATCAGCCCCAGCATTTT; cdr3_aa: CAISESKDQPQHF
j_call: TRBJ2-5; clone_size: many; d_call: .; v_call: TRBV11-2; cdr3_nt: TGTGCCAGCAGCCAATACACGGTGGAGACCCAGTACTTC; cdr3_aa: CASSQYTVETQYF
j_call: TRBJ1-2; clone_size: many; d_call: .; v_call: TRBV6-1; cdr3_nt: TGTGCCAGCGCTTCCGCAGGGACACGCGGCTACACCTTC; cdr3_aa: CASASAGTRGYTF
j_call: TRBJ1-2; clone_size: .; d_call: TRBD1; v_call: TRBV28; cdr3_nt: TGTGCCAGCAGTCCCACCCCCTGGACAGGAGGCTACACCTTC; cdr3_aa: CASSPTPWTGGYTF
j_call: TRBJ2-7; clone_size: many; d_call: TRBD1; v_call: TRBV28; cdr3_nt: TGTGCCAGCAGTCGGGGACAGGGAGGTATCGAGCAGTACTTC; cdr3_aa: CASSRGQGGIEQYF
j_call: TRBJ1-2; clone_size: .; d_call: .; v_call: TRBV18; cdr3_nt: TGTGCCAGCTCACCCCGCACAGGGCAGTATGGCTACACCTTC; cdr3_aa: CASSPRTGQYGYTF
j_call: TRBJ1-2; clone_size: .; d_call: .; v_call: TRBV25-1; cdr3_nt: TGTGCCAGCAGTGGGCGACAGGCGAGGGACTATGGCTACACCTTC; cdr3_aa: CASSGRQARDYGYTF
j_call: TRBJ2-7; clone_size: many; d_call: .; v_call: TRBV30; cdr3_nt: TGTGCCTGGAGCGGGACTTTTCGCTACGAGCAGTACTTC; cdr3_aa: CAWSGTFRYEQYF
j_call: TRBJ2-5; clone_size: few; d_call: TRBD2; v_call: TRBV20-1; cdr3_nt: TGCAGTCTCTTTGGTAGCGGGAGCTATCAAGAGACCCAGTACTTC; cdr3_aa: CSLFGSGSYQETQYF
j_call: TRBJ2-5; clone_size: many; d_call: .; v_call: TRBV6-5; cdr3_nt: TGTGCCAGCAGTTACGGGGGAGAGGAAGAGACCCAGTACTTC; cdr3_aa: CASSYGGEEETQYF
j_call: TRBJ2-4; clone_size: many; d_call: .; v_call: TRBV29-1; cdr3_nt: TGCAGCGTTGCGGATCGGACTCTGCTAGCCAAAAACATTCAGTACTTC; cdr3_aa: CSVADRTLLAKNIQYF
j_call: TRBJ2-5; clone_size: many; d_call: TRBD2; v_call: TRBV7-3; cdr3_nt: TGTGCCAGCAGCTTAAGGCCGGGACTATCAGAGACCCAGTACTTC; cdr3_aa: CASSLRPGLSETQYF
j_call: TRBJ1-1; clone_size: many; d_call: .; v_call: TRBV6-2/TRBV6-3; cdr3_nt: TGTGCCAGCAGTTACTCCCCATCTAGTACGGCGGGTGACGCTTTCTTT; cdr3_aa: CASSYSPSSTAGDAFF
j_call: TRBJ2-7; clone_size: few; d_call: TRBD2; v_call: TRBV7-2; cdr3_nt: TGTGCCAGCAGCTTAACTCTAGCGGACTCCTACGAGCAGTACTTC; cdr3_aa: CASSLTLADSYEQYF
j_call: TRBJ2-1; clone_size: .; d_call: TRBD2; v_call: TRBV11-3; cdr3_nt: TGTGCCAGCAGCCCGGGACTAGCGGGATACAAGGCCAATGAGCAGTTCTTC; cdr3_aa: CASSPGLAGYKANEQFF
j_call: TRBJ2-7; clone_size: few; d_call: TRBD2; v_call: TRBV5-1; cdr3_nt: TGCGCCAGCAGCTTACCGTATAAGACTAGCGGGAGAGACTACGAGCAGTACTTC; cdr3_aa: CASSLPYKTSGRDYEQYF